This TCR beta chain originates from a study of response to subunit inactivated influenza vaccine. Points from the study as a whole: The authors suggested that few new T cells are recruited per seasonal influenza vaccination.

The table lists this clonotype with many counts. Its antigen is unidentified. MiXCR was run by TCRdb on the RT-PCR reads, yielding one entry per CDR3 protein. The sample shows 500,000 to 550,000 distinct CDR3 sequences, 7.6% of them seen only once. CDR3 length equals 15 residues. Trimming cost V 5 bases and J 4 bases, with 16 bases left between them. Looked up from germline, CDR1 is SEHNR and CDR2 is FQNEAQ (reference sequence). The clonotype was recovered from a man aged 50 to 69 who received an inactivated influenza vaccine. The sequenced sample was PBMCs from blood, obtained less than 25 months after vaccination. The genes are TRBV7-9 and TRBJ2-3; tentative D call: TRBD2 (6 bases). The CDR3 spells CASSPYRGGADTQYF. In nucleotides, the CDR3 is TGTGCCAGCAGCCCCTACCGCGGAGGGGCAGATACGCAGTATTTT.